Below, 18 T cell receptor beta chains from the same sample are listed, as sequenced in a study of regulatory T cells in long-lasting Graves disease. Time point given: newly diagnosed GD, antithyroid drugs for less than 3 months. PBMC-derived RNA was used for the TCR library. CDR3 regions were amplified by Arm-PCR using iRepertoire HTBI primers to build TCR beta libraries. Each CDR3 protein gets one entry after TCRdb re-called the multiplex PCR reads with MiXCR. The sample carries 500,000 or so distinct CDR3 sequences, roughly a sixth recorded once. The same sample was also used in a study of T cells in Graves' hyperthyroidism and ophthalmopathy.

The sequences come from peripheral blood mononuclear cells (PBMCs), collected at new diagnosis, from a patient treated with antithyroid drugs. The receptor set was obtained from a woman aged 35-65 years with Graves disease.

This clonotype was recorded many times. The gene calls are TRBV28 and TRBJ1-2; D uncertain. V was cut by 5 bases and J by 4 bases, with 11 bases left in between. Germline CDR1 is MDHEN and CDR2 is SYDVKM. There are 13 residues in the CDR3. The CDR3: CASSEAAIYGYTF. In DNA form, the CDR3 reads TGTGCCAGCAGTGAGGCAGCTATCTATGGCTACACCTTC.

The sample holds many counts of this clonotype. The rearrangement uses TRBV7-9 and TRBJ2-7; D is perhaps TRBD1 (6 bases). CDR1 and CDR2 from the germline V gene are SEHNR and FQNEAQ (reference sequence). The CDR3 extends over 15 amino acids. Trimming removed 6 bases from V and 0 bases from J, with 15 bases in between. CDR3 nucleotides: TGTGCCAGCAGTTCGACCTCGACAGGCTCCTACGAGCAGTACTTC. This translates into CASSSTSTGSYEQYF.

This chain links TRBV19 with TRBJ1-6, with D perhaps TRBD1 (5 bases). The CDR3 extends over 14 amino acids. Germline CDR1 is LNHDA and CDR2 is SQIVND (reference sequence). V was cut by 4 bases and J by 8 bases, with 12 bases left in between. In DNA, the CDR3 is TGTGCCAGTAGTACGGGCGGGGGGTATTCACCCCTCCACTTT. Its translation: CASSTGGGYSPLHF.

This chain links TRBV20-1 with TRBJ1-1; the D is unclear. The length of the CDR3 is 13 residues. Germline V lookup: CDR1 DFQATT, CDR2 SNEGSKA (reference sequence). Between the trimmed V and J ends, which lost 3 bases and 5 bases, there was a span of 13 bases. Here the CDR3 DNA reads TGCAGTGCTAGTCAGGCAGTTCGTACTGAAGCTTTCTTT. This translates into CSASQAVRTEAFF.

This clonotype has just a few counts. Written as DNA, the CDR3 is TGCAGTGCCCCCTCGGGGGGGACTTTCCAGCCCCAGCATTTT. Translation gives CSAPSGGTFQPQHF. This chain joins TRBV20-1 and TRBJ1-5; D might be TRBD1 (5 bases). This CDR3 has 14 amino acids. V lost 6 bases and J lost 7, with 19 bases in between. Germline values: CDR1 DFQATT, CDR2 SNEGSKA (reference sequence).

This clonotype has at least ten counts. The rearrangement uses TRBV20-1 and TRBJ2-7, with TRBD1 matching 10 bases. Per the germline V gene, CDR1 is DFQATT and CDR2 is SNEGSKA (reference sequence). There are 13 residues in the CDR3. V was pared by 4 bases and J by 5 bases, with 5 bases of the junction left unmatched. DNA for the CDR3: TGCAGTGCTAACCGGGACAGGGGTCACGAGCAGTACTTC. It specifies CSANRDRGHEQYF.

This clonotype came up many times. This rearrangement joins TRBV28 to TRBJ1-5, with 9 bases lining up with TRBD1. The V and J ends lost 6 bases and 4 bases, in that order; junction bases with no gene match: 4. The length of the CDR3 is 14 residues. Germline assignment: CDR1 MDHEN and CDR2 SYDVKM. The DNA for the CDR3 is TGTGCCAGCAGGCGGGACAGGGCGAATCAGCCCCAGCATTTT. Amino acid sequence: CASRRDRANQPQHF.

At least ten counts were recorded for this clonotype. The rearrangement joins TRBV2 to TRBJ1-1, with D possibly TRBD1 on 6 matching bases. The germline V gene has CDR1 SNHLY and CDR2 FYNNEI. This CDR3 has 15 amino acids. V shed 7 bases and J shed 1 base, with 16 bases lying between them. CDR3 amino acids: CASKETRTANTEAFF. The CDR3 DNA sequence: TGTGCCAGCAAGGAGACCCGGACAGCGAACACTGAAGCTTTCTTT. The entire variable domain, with the rest obtained from reference TRBV2 and TRBJ1-1, is as follows: EPEVTQTPSHQVTQMGQEVILRCVPISNHLYFYWYRQILGQKVEFLVSFYNNEISEKSEIFDDQFSVERPDGSNFTLKIRSTKLEDSAMYFCASKETRTANTEAFFGQGTRLTVV.

V usage is TRBV6-2 or TRBV6-3 and J usage is TRBJ2-7; 8 bases agree with TRBD1. The V segment lost 5 bases and the J segment 5 bases; nucleotides outside the gene matches: 14. The CDR3 length is 16 residues. Germline lookup yields CDR1 MNHEY and CDR2 SVGEGT. The CDR3 DNA follows: TGTGCCAGCAGTAAAAGGGTGGGACAGGAATCCCACGAGCAGTACTTC. Its protein product is CASSKRVGQESHEQYF.

This chain joins TRBV2 and TRBJ1-4, with D perhaps matching TRBD1 (5 bases). This CDR3 comprises 13 residues. The germline V gene encodes CDR1 SNHLY and CDR2 FYNNEI. Trimming took 6 bases from V and 8 from J, leaving 13 bases between them. DNA for the CDR3: TGTGCCAGCAGGGTAGGGGTACGGGAAAAACTGTTTTTT. This codes for CASRVGVREKLFF.

The chain links TRBV10-3 to TRBJ2-1; TRBD2 matches at 13 bases. Germline CDR1 reads ENHRY; CDR2 reads SYGVKD. J gave up 7 bases and V 2 bases, and 5 bases lay outside the gene matches. The CDR3 is 16 residues long. This CDR3 is CAISEPTSGGPNEQFF. The CDR3 DNA is TGTGCCATCAGTGAGCCGACTAGCGGGGGGCCTAATGAGCAGTTCTTC.

The V call is TRBV2, the J call TRBJ2-7; D unresolved. V was clipped by 1 base and J by 4 bases, with 5 bases between them. This CDR3 is built from 12 residues. The germline gives CDR1 SNHLY, CDR2 FYNNEI. CDR3 residues: CASSEVRYEQYF. The CDR3 region has the DNA TGTGCCAGCAGTGAAGTACGGTACGAGCAGTACTTC.

This clonotype has more than one count but fewer than ten. The chain joins TRBV14 to TRBJ1-2; D gene ambiguous. Looked up from germline, CDR1 is SGHDN and CDR2 is FVKESK. CDR3 size: 16 residues. V lost 0 bases and J 0 bases, leaving 11 bases between the germline ends. The CDR3 region is CASSQDFPPTNYGYTF. The CDR3 bases are TGTGCCAGCAGCCAAGATTTCCCACCGACTAACTATGGCTACACCTTC.

This clonotype occurred a few times. Possible read error: a much larger clone is one base away. The J gene is TRBJ1-4, the V gene TRBV7-9; D gene unclear. CDR3 length: 14 amino acids. The V gene's germline CDR1 is SEHNR and CDR2 FQNEAQ (reference sequence). The CDR3 coding sequence is TGTGCCAGCAGCTTACGCCGGATAAATGGAAAACTGTTTTTT. It is translated as CASSLRRINGKLFF.

There are many counts of this clonotype. This chain joins TRBV20-1 and TRBJ2-3; TRBD2 matches 11 bases. Germline CDR1 DFQATT, CDR2 SNEGSKA (reference sequence). The CDR3 is 12 residues long. J gave up 5 bases and V 6 bases, and 1 base lay outside the gene matches. CDR3 DNA sequence: TGCAGTGCCGGGACTAGCGGAGATACGCAGTATTTT. Translating it yields CSAGTSGDTQYF.

This clonotype was picked up many times. This chain joins TRBV6-1 and TRBJ2-7, with D tentatively TRBD1 or TRBD2 (5 bases each). The CDR3 extends over 15 amino acids. CDR1 and CDR2 from the germline V gene are MNHNS and SASEGT. Trimming stripped 10 bases from V and 3 bases from J, with 22 bases between. The CDR3 sequence is CATSRGRTPIYEQYF. CDR3 bases: TGTGCCACCTCTCGGGGACGAACGCCCATCTACGAGCAGTACTTC.

The chain is built from TRBV6-1 and TRBJ1-5; D is uncertain. The V gene's germline CDR1 is MNHNS and CDR2 SASEGT. This CDR3 spans 15 amino acids. V was shortened by 1 base and J by 1 base, with 8 bases between the two germline ends. DNA for the CDR3: TGTGCCAGCAGTGAAGTTGCCGGGAGCAATCAGCCCCAGCATTTT. This translates into CASSEVAGSNQPQHF.

The sample holds many counts of this clonotype. The chain uses TRBV11-2 and TRBJ1-1; tentatively, D is TRBD1 (5 bases). V gave up 5 bases and J gave up 4 bases, with 14 bases separating them. Germline values: CDR1 SGHAT, CDR2 FQNNGV. The length of the CDR3 is 14 residues. CDR3: CASSSPRVFTEAFF. The CDR3 bases are TGTGCCAGCAGCAGCCCCAGGGTGTTCACTGAAGCTTTCTTT.